The 30 T cell receptor beta chains below all came from one sample that was sequenced in a study of vaccination effects on CD4 cells after COVID-19. No antigen has been identified for these receptors. Some clones are missing from TCRdb's copy, which holds only in-frame ones; the method was immunoSEQ multiplex PCR. The sample yields under 25,000 clones, roughly 70% seen once. After expansion with viral peptide pools in the ViraFEST assay, antigen-specific CD4+ T cells were sequenced. Cells that had been cultured for 10 days were the source of isolated CD4+ T cells. Their SARS-CoV-2 infection, verified by PCR, occurred between March and December 2020. This specimen consisted of CD4+ T cells from PBMCs cultured with a peptide pool, obtained before COVID-19 vaccination. These receptor sequences come from a human donor who had a prior SARS-CoV-2 infection.

J is TRBJ1-5 and V is TRBV19, with 8 bases fitting TRBD1. The V and J ends lost 7 bases and 3 bases, in that order; junction bases with no gene match: 8. Germline V gene sequence: CDR1 LNHDA, CDR2 SQIVND (reference sequence). This CDR3 region has 15 residues. CDR3 in amino acids: CASNPGQVYNQPQHF. CDR3 sequence (DNA): TGTGCCAGTAACCCGGGACAGGTTTACAATCAGCCCCAGCATTTT.

The V gene is TRBV18, the J gene TRBJ1-4; D possibly corresponds to TRBD1 (6 bases). CDR1 KGHSH and CDR2 LQKENI come from the germline V gene. This CDR3 comprises 14 residues. V gave up 3 bases and J gave up 8 bases, with 13 bases separating them. CDR3 amino acids: CASSPGTPSEKLFF. CDR3 DNA sequence: TGTGCCAGCTCACCCGGGACACCCTCGGAAAAACTGTTTTTT.

The V and J genes are TRBV20-1 and TRBJ2-7, with a possible D match to TRBD2 (6 bases). This CDR3 spans 11 amino acids. V lost 3 bases and J lost 9, with 12 bases in between. Germline V CDR1 and CDR2: DFQATT, SNEGSKA (reference sequence). CDR3 protein: CSASWGDPQYF. The CDR3 region has the DNA TGCAGTGCTAGCTGGGGGGACCCGCAGTACTTC.

This clone was detected only once. The chain recombines TRBV30 with TRBJ1-2; tentatively, D is TRBD1 (6 bases). Germline lookup yields CDR1 GTSNPN and CDR2 SVGIG (reference sequence). The V and J ends lost 5 bases and 2 bases respectively, with 9 bases between them. The CDR3 consists of 12 residues. CDR3 region: CAWGQTNYGYTF. Here the CDR3 DNA reads TGTGCCTGGGGACAGACCAACTATGGCTACACCTTC.

The chain carries TRBV5-6 and TRBJ1-2; perhaps TRBD1 as D (5 bases). The CDR3 is made up of 14 amino acids. V shed 0 bases and J shed 10 bases, with 16 bases lying between them. Germline CDR1 is SGHDT and CDR2 is YYEEEE. CDR3 loop: CASSLEGRYRIYTF. In nucleotides, the CDR3 is TGTGCCAGCAGCTTGGAGGGACGGTATCGAATCTACACCTTC. Using reference TRBV5-6 and TRBJ1-2 for the parts outside the CDR3, the full variable domain is DAGVTQSPTHLIKTRGQQVTLRCSPKSGHDTVSWYQQALGQGPQFIFQYYEEEERQRGNFPDRFSGHQFPNYSSELNVNALLLGDSALYLCASSLEGRYRIYTFGSGTRLTVV.

V is TRBV2 and J is TRBJ2-5; D unresolved. Per germline, CDR1 SNHLY and CDR2 FYNNEI. The CDR3 is 11 residues long. Trimming took 2 bases from V and 5 from J, leaving 3 bases between them. This CDR3 is CASSERETQYF. The CDR3 DNA sequence: TGTGCCAGCAGTGAACGGGAGACCCAGTACTTC.

The chain couples TRBV6-4 to TRBJ1-3, with D uncertain. The germline V gene has CDR1 MRHNA and CDR2 SNTAGT. V was clipped by 0 bases and J by 0 bases, with 27 bases between them. The CDR3 sequence is 22 residues long. This CDR3 reads CASSDSGLAQTGRKDSGNTIYF. CDR3 nucleotides: TGTGCCAGCAGTGACTCGGGTTTGGCGCAAACGGGCAGAAAGGACTCTGGAAACACCATATATTTT.

The chain has TRBV2 and TRBJ1-2; 7 bases are shared with TRBD1. The CDR3 contains 14 residues. V dropped 4 bases and J dropped 7; count of bases not matched to a gene: 9. The V gene's germline CDR1 is SNHLY and CDR2 FYNNEI. DNA of the CDR3: TGTGCCAGCAGTGTAGCACAGGGGTTTTCTGGCTACACCTTC. Translated, it gives CASSVAQGFSGYTF.

The chain combines TRBV6-1 with TRBJ1-5; D is undetermined. There are 17 residues in the CDR3. With 0 bases removed from V and 4 bases from J, the gap between germline ends came to 16 bases. Germline assignment: CDR1 MNHNS and CDR2 SASEGT. CDR3 coding DNA: TGTGCCAGCAGTGAAGCGCTGGTTTCAGAGGTAAATCAGCCCCAGCATTTT. Translation: CASSEALVSEVNQPQHF.

V usage is TRBV4-2 and J usage is TRBJ2-5; no firm D call. In germline, CDR1 is LGHNA, CDR2 YNFKEQ. The CDR3 length is 14 residues. The germline V and J ends were trimmed by 8 bases and 1 base, with 14 bases remaining between them. CDR3 sequence reads: CASSPLPAQETQYF. The DNA of the CDR3 is TGTGCCAGCTCCCCTTTGCCGGCCCAAGAGACCCAGTACTTC.

The CDR3 nucleotides read TGTGCCAGCAGTTACTCGCGTTTGAGTTTGGGCTACACCTTC. It encodes CASSYSRLSLGYTF. V gene TRBV6-5 combines with J gene TRBJ1-2; D is undetermined. Trimming took 0 bases from V and 8 from J, leaving 13 bases between them. The CDR3 sequence is 14 residues long. In germline, CDR1 is MNHEY, CDR2 SVGAGI.

This chain links TRBV5-1 with TRBJ2-5; D uncertain. CDR3 length: 14 residues. V dropped 0 bases and J dropped 3 bases, with 9 bases sitting between them. From germline, CDR1 is SGHRS and CDR2 YFSETQ. Here the CDR3 reads CASSLGPNEETQYF. Here the CDR3 DNA reads TGCGCCAGCAGCTTGGGACCTAATGAAGAGACCCAGTACTTC.

This clone has more than one count but fewer than ten. This sequence joins TRBV15 and TRBJ2-7; D remains unclear. Germline V CDR1 and CDR2: LNHNV, YYDKDF (reference sequence). The CDR3 spans 18 residues. Between the trimmed V and J ends, which lost 5 bases and 4 bases, there was a span of 27 bases. The CDR3 spells CATSETGTFGVPIYEQYF. CDR3 DNA: TGTGCCACCAGCGAGACCGGAACGTTTGGCGTACCGATATACGAGCAGTACTTC.

The V gene is TRBV5-1, the J gene TRBJ2-5, with 10 positions matching TRBD1. This CDR3 is built from 16 residues. Germline V gives CDR1 SGHRS, CDR2 YFSETQ. After removal of 0 bases from V and 4 bases from J, the junction contained 6 bases not matched to a gene. CDR3 sequence: CASSLGGQGGGETQYF. CDR3 bases: TGCGCCAGCAGCTTGGGCGGACAGGGGGGAGGAGAGACCCAGTACTTC.

The genes are TRBV18 and TRBJ2-1; D is undetermined. CDR3 length: 12 amino acids. CDR1 and CDR2 from the germline V gene are KGHSH and LQKENI. Trimming cost V 3 bases and J 7 bases, with 7 bases left between them. CDR3 sequence reads: CASSPRENEQFF. The CDR3 DNA sequence: TGTGCCAGCTCACCCCGTGAGAATGAGCAGTTCTTC.

The chain uses TRBV27 and TRBJ2-7; the D gene is possibly TRBD2 (5 bases). Germline CDR1 MNHEY, CDR2 SMNVEV (reference sequence). The CDR3 runs to 13 residues. The germline V and J ends were trimmed by 5 bases and 6 bases, with 14 bases remaining between them. The CDR3 sequence is CASSLYGLGEQYF. CDR3 sequence (DNA): TGTGCCAGCAGTCTATATGGACTGGGCGAGCAGTACTTC.

The chain carries TRBV6-5 and TRBJ1-1; no reliable D call. V was pared by 2 bases and J by 5 bases, with 9 bases between. Germline values: CDR1 MNHEY, CDR2 SVGAGI. This CDR3 region has 13 residues. CDR3: CASSYRSGTEAFF. The CDR3 DNA reads TGTGCCAGCAGTTACCGGTCGGGTACTGAAGCTTTCTTT.

This sequence joins TRBV7-2 and TRBJ1-5; TRBD1 matches at 7 bases. V shed 6 bases, J shed 4 bases, and the junction held 6 bases outside the gene matches. Per the germline V gene, CDR1 is SGHTA and CDR2 is FQGNSA. The CDR3 extends over 14 amino acids. CDR3: CASSPRQGNQPQHF. CDR3 DNA sequence: TGTGCCAGCAGTCCAAGACAGGGAAATCAGCCCCAGCATTTT.

The chain employs TRBV11-2 and TRBJ2-1, with 8 bases matching TRBD2. The trim removed 7 bases at V and 9 bases at J, leaving 11 bases unmatched. This CDR3 spans 14 amino acids. Germline-derived CDR1 and CDR2 are SGHAT and FQNNGV. The CDR3 spells CASIRGAAGVEQFF. In DNA form, the CDR3 reads TGTGCCAGCATTAGGGGGGCAGCGGGGGTTGAGCAGTTCTTC.

The rearrangement links TRBV5-4 to TRBJ2-1; no clear D gene. The CDR3 length is 11 residues. From germline, CDR1 is SGHNT and CDR2 YYREEE (reference sequence). The V end lost 2 bases, the J end lost 6 bases, and 3 bases lay between the germline ends. CDR3 sequence: CASSLRNEQFF. CDR3 coding DNA: TGTGCCAGCAGCTTACGCAATGAGCAGTTCTTC.

J is TRBJ2-5 and V is TRBV12-5, with no clear D. CDR1 is LGHNT, CDR2 FRNRAP, per germline. V lost 3 bases to trimming and J lost 4 bases, with 3 bases between them. The CDR3 extends over 11 amino acids. DNA of the CDR3: TGTGCTAGTGGTTTACGAGAGACCCAGTACTTC. Protein: CASGLRETQYF.

This clone was detected only a few times. The chain employs TRBV2 and TRBJ2-3; TRBD1 might be the D (5 bases). Per germline, CDR1 SNHLY and CDR2 FYNNEI. V was shortened by 4 bases and J by 2 bases, with 13 bases between the two germline ends. CDR3 length: 15 amino acids. The CDR3 here is CASSGGRPTTDTQYF. CDR3 nucleotides: TGTGCCAGCAGTGGGGGCAGGCCGACCACAGATACGCAGTATTTT.

The chain combines TRBV28 with TRBJ2-1, with D maybe TRBD1 (5 bases). CDR3 size: 14 residues. The ends were cut back, 1 base at V and 12 bases at J, with 16 bases in the middle. Germline V CDR1 and CDR2: MDHEN, SYDVKM. The CDR3 region has the DNA TGTGCCAGCAGTTTATTAGACCTCGACAGTTGGCAGTTCTTC. It translates to CASSLLDLDSWQFF.

CDR3 sequence: CASKSRPTSGGAVDTQYF. For the CDR3, the DNA is TGTGCCAGCAAATCTAGACCGACTAGCGGGGGGGCCGTAGATACGCAGTATTTT. This chain joins TRBV27 and TRBJ2-3, with TRBD2 matching 14 bases. The V gene's germline CDR1 is MNHEY and CDR2 SMNVEV (reference sequence). After removal of 7 bases from V and 5 bases from J, the junction contained 14 bases not matched to a gene. The CDR3 spans 18 residues.

This rearrangement joins TRBV30 to TRBJ1-3, with D hard to call. The CDR3 spans 16 residues. Germline V gene data show CDR1 as GTSNPN and CDR2 as SVGIG (reference sequence). V was clipped by 4 bases and J by 3 bases, with 19 bases between them. Here the CDR3 DNA reads TGTGCCTGGACATCGGATGGCGGCGTGATTGGAAACACCATATATTTT. Translation gives CAWTSDGGVIGNTIYF.

The CDR3 region has the DNA TGTGCCAGCAGCGAAGTGGGGTTGGGTGGCTACGAGCAGTACTTC. Its protein is CASSEVGLGGYEQYF. This chain connects TRBV4-2 to TRBJ2-7, with no clear D. V was shortened by 5 bases and J by 3 bases, with 17 bases between the two germline ends. Looked up from germline, CDR1 is LGHNA and CDR2 is YNFKEQ. This CDR3 has 15 residues.

The genes are TRBV29-1 and TRBJ1-5; weak D call: TRBD1 (5 bases). The CDR3 consists of 13 residues. The V end was cut by 6 bases, the J end by 5 bases, with 14 bases between. CDR1 SQVTM and CDR2 ANQGSEA come from the germline V gene. CDR3 sequence (DNA): TGCAGCGTCGCTACAGGACAACATCAGCCCCAGCATTTT. Amino acids: CSVATGQHQPQHF.

The CDR3 here is CAWSWGGGYTF. Here the CDR3 DNA reads TGTGCCTGGAGCTGGGGTGGCGGCTACACCTTC. The rearrangement joins TRBV30 to TRBJ1-2; no clear D gene. This CDR3 region has 11 residues. The germline V gene encodes CDR1 GTSNPN and CDR2 SVGIG (reference sequence). The ends were cut back, 3 bases at V and 8 bases at J, with 10 bases in the middle.

The rearrangement uses TRBV3-1 (or the pseudogene TRBV3-2) and TRBJ2-5; no clear D. Germline V gene sequence: CDR1 LGHDT, CDR2 YNNKEL (reference sequence). Trimming removed 1 base at V and 4 bases at J, with 16 bases between. The CDR3 runs 16 residues. The CDR3 sequence: CASSQGTPSVGETQYF. The DNA of the CDR3 is TGTGCCAGCAGCCAAGGTACACCCTCAGTGGGAGAGACCCAGTACTTC.

The chain carries TRBV20-1 and TRBJ2-5; no clear D gene. This CDR3 has 11 amino acids. Germline values: CDR1 DFQATT, CDR2 SNEGSKA (reference sequence). The V and J ends lost 8 bases and 5 bases respectively, with 12 bases between them. CDR3 DNA sequence: TGCAGTACTACTTTTACGGAGACCCAGTACTTC. Protein sequence: CSTTFTETQYF.